Listed below are T cell receptor beta chains from one sample, sequenced in a study of radiation and T cells in renal cell carcinoma. Produced via immunoSEQ multiplex PCR; TCRdb's table is partial and in-frame only. The table records just over 15,000 clones, roughly 54% of them present only once. The material sequenced was tumor tissue, taken from a patient whose treatment was nephrectomy without radiotherapy. The source of these receptors is a man aged 45-60 years with renal cell carcinoma. CDR3s include the opening cysteine and the closing phenylalanine or tryptophan. The D gene is left open where the match is weak. Where a row states a size, it is once, few, many or the class of an expanded clone; other rows omit it.

abundance: NA; j_gene: TRBJ2-2; v_gene: TRBV10-3; d_gene: TRBD1; CDR3aa: CAISDRDRMNTGELFF; CDR3nt: TGTGCCATCAGCGACCGGGACAGGATGAACACCGGGGAGCTGTTTTTT
abundance: NA; j_gene: TRBJ2-7; v_gene: TRBV6-1; d_gene: NA; CDR3aa: CASSESGVGYEQYF; CDR3nt: TGTGCCAGCAGTGAATCAGGGGTCGGCTACGAGCAGTACTTC
abundance: once; j_gene: TRBJ2-2; v_gene: TRBV11-2; d_gene: NA; CDR3aa: CASSLQRGNLVSAGELFF; CDR3nt: TGTGCCAGCAGCTTGCAGCGCGGGAATCTAGTAAGCGCCGGGGAGCTGTTTTTT
abundance: many; j_gene: TRBJ1-1; v_gene: TRBV20-1; d_gene: NA; CDR3aa: CSAPGAGF; CDR3nt: TGCAGTGCTCCGGGAGCCGGGTTC
abundance: NA; j_gene: TRBJ2-7; v_gene: TRBV4-2; d_gene: NA; CDR3aa: CASSQGTDYEQYF; CDR3nt: TGTGCCAGCAGCCAAGGGACTGACTACGAGCAGTACTTC
abundance: once; j_gene: TRBJ2-5; v_gene: TRBV7-8; d_gene: NA; CDR3aa: CASSSGLARQETQYF; CDR3nt: TGTGCCAGCAGCTCGGGGCTAGCGAGACAAGAGACCCAGTACTTC
abundance: NA; j_gene: TRBJ2-5; v_gene: TRBV7-8; d_gene: TRBD1; CDR3aa: CASSLGQGDRETQYF; CDR3nt: TGTGCCAGCAGCTTAGGACAGGGGGACAGGGAGACCCAGTACTTC
abundance: medium-sized; j_gene: TRBJ1-1; v_gene: TRBV9; d_gene: NA; CDR3aa: CASSPQGGTANTEAFF; CDR3nt: TGTGCCAGCAGCCCACAGGGAGGGACGGCGAACACTGAAGCTTTCTTT
abundance: NA; j_gene: TRBJ1-2; v_gene: TRBV5-4; d_gene: NA; CDR3aa: CASSLEFGASYYGYTF; CDR3nt: TGTGCCAGCAGCTTGGAATTCGGGGCGAGCTACTATGGCTACACCTTC
abundance: NA; j_gene: TRBJ1-1; v_gene: TRBV28; d_gene: NA; CDR3aa: CASSFAGTEAFF; CDR3nt: TGTGCCAGCAGTTTCGCCGGCACTGAAGCTTTCTTT
abundance: NA; j_gene: TRBJ2-1; v_gene: TRBV5-1; d_gene: TRBD2; CDR3aa: CASRLTSLADFYNEQFF; CDR3nt: TGCGCCAGCAGGTTGACCTCTCTAGCGGACTTCTACAATGAGCAGTTCTTC
abundance: few; j_gene: TRBJ2-1; v_gene: TRBV6-1; d_gene: TRBD1; CDR3aa: CASSVRDRGAEQFF; CDR3nt: TGTGCCAGCAGTGTCCGGGACAGGGGGGCTGAGCAGTTCTTC
abundance: NA; j_gene: TRBJ1-1; v_gene: TRBV7-2; d_gene: TRBD1; CDR3aa: CASSAGTGVGVTEAFF; CDR3nt: TGTGCCAGCAGCGCTGGGACAGGGGTAGGGGTCACTGAAGCTTTCTTT
abundance: NA; j_gene: TRBJ1-5; v_gene: TRBV7-9; d_gene: NA; CDR3aa: CASSLEVWGGNQPQHF; CDR3nt: TGTGCCAGCAGCTTAGAGGTATGGGGCGGCAATCAGCCCCAGCATTTT
abundance: NA; j_gene: TRBJ2-5; v_gene: TRBV4-3; d_gene: TRBD2; CDR3aa: CASSQDRAGGQETQYF; CDR3nt: TGCGCCAGCAGCCAAGATAGGGCGGGGGGTCAAGAGACCCAGTACTTC